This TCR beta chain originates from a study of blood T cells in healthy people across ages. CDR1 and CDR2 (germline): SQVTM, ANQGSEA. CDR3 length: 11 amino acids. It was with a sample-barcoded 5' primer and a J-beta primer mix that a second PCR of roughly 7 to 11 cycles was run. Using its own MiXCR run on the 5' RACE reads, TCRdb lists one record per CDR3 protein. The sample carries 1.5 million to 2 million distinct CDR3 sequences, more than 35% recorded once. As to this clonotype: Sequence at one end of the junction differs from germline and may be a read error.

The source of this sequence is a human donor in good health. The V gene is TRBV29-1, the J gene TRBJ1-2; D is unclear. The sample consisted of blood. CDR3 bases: TGCAGCGTTGGCCAGAACTATGGCCACACCTTC. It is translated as CSVGQNYGHTF.